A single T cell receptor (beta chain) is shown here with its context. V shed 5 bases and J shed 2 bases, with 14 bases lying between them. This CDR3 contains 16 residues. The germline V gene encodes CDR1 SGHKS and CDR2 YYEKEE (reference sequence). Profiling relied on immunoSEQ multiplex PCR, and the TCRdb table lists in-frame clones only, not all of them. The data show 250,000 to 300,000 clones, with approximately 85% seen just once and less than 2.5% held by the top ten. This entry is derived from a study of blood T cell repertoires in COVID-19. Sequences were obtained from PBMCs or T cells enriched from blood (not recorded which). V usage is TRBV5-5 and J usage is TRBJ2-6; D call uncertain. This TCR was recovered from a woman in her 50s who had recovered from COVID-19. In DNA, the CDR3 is TGTGCCAGCAGGGCCGCGCAGAGCGCTGGGGCCAACGTCCTGACTTTC. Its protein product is CASRAAQSAGANVLTF.